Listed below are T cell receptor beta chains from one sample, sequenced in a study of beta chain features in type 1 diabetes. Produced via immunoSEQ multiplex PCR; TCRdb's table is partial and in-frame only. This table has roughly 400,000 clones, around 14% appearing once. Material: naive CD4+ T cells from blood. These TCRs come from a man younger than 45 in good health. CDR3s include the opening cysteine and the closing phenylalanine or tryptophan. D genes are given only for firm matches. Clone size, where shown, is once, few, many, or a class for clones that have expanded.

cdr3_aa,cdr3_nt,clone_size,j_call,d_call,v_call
CASSYLAGGNIQYF,TGTGCCAGCAGTTACTTGGCAGGGGGAAACATTCAGTACTTC,few,TRBJ2-4,TRBD1,TRBV6-5
CASSQARGTQYF,TGCGCCAGCAGCCAAGCACGGGGGACCCAGTACTTC,few,TRBJ2-5,NA,TRBV4-3
CASSVGSTGELFF,TGTGCCAGCAGCGTAGGAAGCACCGGGGAGCTGTTTTTT,few,TRBJ2-2,NA,TRBV9
CASSQDVGGLSDTQYF,TGCGCCAGCAGCCAAGATGTGGGAGGGCTTTCAGATACGCAGTATTTT,few,TRBJ2-3,TRBD2,TRBV4-3
CASLADTEAFF,TGTGCCAGCTTAGCGGACACTGAAGCTTTCTTT,NA,TRBJ1-1,NA,TRBV6-6
CASSSQRGVMGKLFF,TGTGCCAGCAGCTCCCAGAGGGGGGTGATGGGAAAACTGTTTTTT,NA,TRBJ1-4,NA,TRBV5-4
CAWSGSSYNEQFF,TGTGCCTGGAGCGGGAGTTCCTACAATGAGCAGTTCTTC,many,TRBJ2-1,NA,TRBV30
CASSQDQLAGGPSETQYF,TGCGCCAGCAGCCAAGATCAACTAGCGGGGGGGCCCTCAGAGACCCAGTACTTC,NA,TRBJ2-5,TRBD2,TRBV4-3
CASSLSYLDQPQHF,TGTGCCAGCAGCTTGTCTTATTTGGATCAGCCCCAGCATTTT,few,TRBJ1-5,NA,TRBV7-6
CASGYTGGLGYTF,TGTGCTAGTGGTTATACAGGGGGGTTAGGCTACACCTTC,once,TRBJ1-2,TRBD1,TRBV12-5
CASKSSGTLTGELLF,TGTGCCAGCAAAAGTAGCGGAACCCTCACCGGGGAGCTGCTTTTT,NA,TRBJ2-2,NA,TRBV7-2
CASSLHQGTEAFF,TGTGCCAGCAGCTTACATCAAGGCACTGAAGCTTTCTTT,NA,TRBJ1-1,NA,TRBV7-6
CAWSVSASIQNEKLFF,TGTGCCTGGAGTGTTTCGGCGTCGATCCAAAATGAAAAACTGTTTTTT,NA,TRBJ1-4,NA,TRBV30
CASSLPGLNGYTF,TGTGCCAGCAGCTTACCGGGATTAAATGGCTACACCTTC,NA,TRBJ1-2,NA,TRBV7-9
CASSPMGRTDTQYF,TGTGCCAGCTCACCAATGGGACGCACAGATACGCAGTATTTT,few,TRBJ2-3,NA,TRBV18